The 20 T cell receptor beta chains presented below share a single source sample, sequenced in a study of early T cells in non-severe SARS-CoV-2 infection. MiXCR, run by TCRdb on the 5' RACE reads, gives a single entry per CDR3 protein. The sample has roughly 45,000 distinct CDR3 sequences, 10% to 15% seen once. The specimen was whole blood. These receptors all stem from an adult who was a healthcare worker with PCR-confirmed SARS-CoV-2 infection or an uninfected control (not recorded which).

There are a few counts of this clonotype. The chain employs TRBV12-3 or TRBV12-4 and TRBJ2-2; TRBD2 matches 8 bases. Losses at the gene ends were 6 bases for V and 1 base for J; bases not matched to a gene: 7. The CDR3 is 16 residues long. CDR3 sequence reads: CASSPQSGGNTGELFF. CDR3 DNA: TGTGCCAGCAGCCCCCAGAGCGGGGGGAACACCGGGGAGCTGTTTTTT.

The chain has TRBV20-1 and TRBJ2-3, with D unclear. The CDR3 is made up of 12 amino acids. Germline CDR1 and CDR2: DFQATT and SNEGSKA (reference sequence). V lost 5 bases to trimming and J lost 5 bases, with 11 bases between them. The CDR3 loop is CSAPLRVDTQYF. The CDR3, as DNA: TGCAGTGCTCCACTAAGAGTAGATACGCAGTATTTT.

The sample holds a few counts of this clonotype. The V and J genes are TRBV28 and TRBJ1-1, with D unresolved. Trimming removed 9 bases at V and 1 base at J, with 12 bases between. There are 13 residues in the CDR3. Germline assignment: CDR1 MDHEN and CDR2 SYDVKM. CDR3 sequence (DNA): TGTGCCAGTCTTGATGGGTGGAACACTGAAGCTTTCTTT. Its protein is CASLDGWNTEAFF.

In this sample, this clonotype turned up a few times. The chain has TRBV29-1 and TRBJ1-1, with 9 bases identical to TRBD1. The length of the CDR3 is 10 residues. With 7 bases clipped from V and 11 bases from J, the junction kept 5 bases outside the gene matches. From germline, CDR1 is SQVTM and CDR2 ANQGSEA. CDR3 in DNA: TGCAGCGCTGACAGGGGGAACGCTTTCTTT. Translated, it gives CSADRGNAFF.

This clonotype was seen many times. J is TRBJ2-6 and V is TRBV5-8, with D uncertain. This CDR3 is 16 amino acids long. Germline V gives CDR1 SGHTS, CDR2 YDEGEE. With 2 bases removed from V and 5 bases from J, the gap between germline ends came to 14 bases. CDR3 in DNA: TGTGCCAGCAGCTTAGGAGTACAGTCCTGGGCCAACGTCCTGACTTTC. Translating it yields CASSLGVQSWANVLTF.

This clonotype occurred many times. The V and J genes are TRBV30 and TRBJ2-2; a weak D match, TRBD1 (6 bases). The length of the CDR3 is 13 residues. In germline, CDR1 is GTSNPN, CDR2 SVGIG (reference sequence). V gave up 3 bases and J gave up 7 bases, with 12 bases separating them. CDR3 in amino acids: CAWRDHRDGELFF. CDR3 DNA sequence: TGTGCCTGGAGGGATCACAGGGACGGGGAGCTGTTTTTT. Based on the CDR3 plus reference TRBV30 and TRBJ2-2, the full variable domain is SQTIHQWPATLVQPVGSPLSLECTVEGTSNPNLYWYRQAAGRGLQLLFYSVGIGQISSEVPQNLSASRPQDRQFILSSKKLLLSDSGFYLCAWRDHRDGELFFGEGSRLTVL.

In this sample, this clonotype turned up many times. The CDR3: CSAQLAGGRSSYNEQFF. The CDR3 DNA reads TGCAGTGCGCAACTAGCGGGAGGAAGAAGCTCCTACAATGAGCAGTTCTTC. This chain uses TRBV20-1 with TRBJ2-1; TRBD2 agrees at 12 bases. The V gene end was trimmed by 6 bases and the J gene end by 0 bases; junction bases not matched to a gene: 9. CDR3 length: 17 amino acids. CDR1 DFQATT and CDR2 SNEGSKA come from the germline V gene (reference sequence).

This clonotype was counted between two and nine times. V and J are TRBV28 and TRBJ2-7; D is undetermined. Germline V gene sequence: CDR1 MDHEN, CDR2 SYDVKM. The V and J ends lost 3 bases and 3 bases respectively, with 9 bases between them. The CDR3 has 13 amino acids. The CDR3 region has the DNA TGTGCCAGCAGTTTCCCGGCCGGCTACGAGCAGTACTTC. Translated: CASSFPAGYEQYF. Full variable domain (rest looked up from reference TRBV28 and TRBJ2-7): DVKVTQSSRYLVKRTGEKVFLECVQDMDHENMFWYRQDPGLGLRLIYFSYDVKMKEKGDIPEGYSVSREKKERFSLILESASTNQTSMYLCASSFPAGYEQYFGPGTRLTVT.

The J gene is TRBJ2-7, the V gene TRBV5-6, with D perhaps assigned TRBD1 or TRBD2 (5 bases each). The CDR3 has 15 amino acids. The ends were cut back, 3 bases at V and 3 bases at J, with 16 bases in the middle. From germline, CDR1 is SGHDT and CDR2 YYEEEE. The CDR3 region has the DNA TGTGCCAGCAGCTCGGGGCCCGGAGGAAGCTACGAGCAGTACTTC. The encoded protein is CASSSGPGGSYEQYF.

This clonotype was observed a few times. The chain joins TRBV4-1 to TRBJ2-7, with D tentatively TRBD2 (5 bases). The CDR3 runs 15 residues. Trimming took off 4 bases at V and 4 bases at J, with 17 bases between the two ends. Germline V CDR1 and CDR2: MGHRA, YSYEKL. In DNA, the CDR3 is TGCGCCAGCAGCCCTACCCCGCTGGGCGGGTACGAGCAGTACTTC. Its protein product is CASSPTPLGGYEQYF.

This clonotype occurred many times. The chain links TRBV29-1 to TRBJ2-7, with D tentatively TRBD2 (6 bases). V gave up 1 base and J gave up 0 bases, with 10 bases separating them. Per germline, CDR1 SQVTM and CDR2 ANQGSEA. CDR3 length equals 14 residues. CDR3 DNA sequence: TGCAGCGTTGAAGTAGACGGGAGCTCCTACGAGCAGTACTTC. It specifies CSVEVDGSSYEQYF.

This clonotype showed up just a few times. This rearrangement joins TRBV20-1 to TRBJ2-6; TRBD1 is a possible D gene (5 bases). Trimming pared 3 bases from V and 1 base from J, leaving 13 bases between. Looked up from germline, CDR1 is DFQATT and CDR2 is SNEGSKA (reference sequence). The CDR3 covers 16 residues. The chain's CDR3 is CSARELGASGANVLTF. The DNA for the CDR3 is TGCAGTGCTAGGGAGTTAGGGGCGTCTGGGGCCAACGTCCTGACTTTC.

This chain uses TRBV10-1 with TRBJ1-5; D gene ambiguous. Germline V lookup: CDR1 WNHNN, CDR2 SYGVQD (reference sequence). V was trimmed by 4 bases and J by 0 bases, leaving 7 bases between them. This CDR3 has 14 residues. The DNA of the CDR3 is TGCGCCAGCAGTGGATGGATTAGCAATCAGCCCCAGCATTTT. Translating it yields CASSGWISNQPQHF.

This clonotype was picked up a small number of times. This chain connects TRBV14 to TRBJ2-7, with 7 bases fitting TRBD1. This CDR3 is 14 amino acids long. V trimming: 2 bases; J trimming: 7 bases; junction bases outside the gene matches: 8. Germline loops: CDR1 SGHDN, CDR2 FVKESK. CDR3 residues: CASSQRPARGEQYF. The CDR3 nucleotides read TGTGCCAGCAGCCAACGCCCCGCCAGGGGGGAGCAGTACTTC.

The table lists this clonotype with many counts. The chain uses TRBV6-5 and TRBJ2-7; tentatively, D is TRBD2 (5 bases). The CDR3 runs 16 residues. Trimming shortened V by 5 bases and J by 0 bases, and 17 bases separated the two germline ends. From germline, CDR1 is MNHEY and CDR2 SVGAGI. The CDR3, as DNA: TGTGCCAGCAGTATCGAGCGGACGGTTAGCTCCTACGAGCAGTACTTC. Its protein is CASSIERTVSSYEQYF.

This clonotype was detected a few times. The gene calls are TRBV7-2 and TRBJ2-7, with D unclear. Germline values: CDR1 SGHTA, CDR2 FQGNSA. The CDR3 runs to 14 residues. Trimming cost V 0 bases and J 2 bases, with 8 bases left between them. CDR3 bases: TGTGCCAGCAGCTTAGCGAGGCAGACCTACGAGCAGTACTTC. It encodes CASSLARQTYEQYF.

V usage is TRBV6-2 or TRBV6-3 and J usage is TRBJ2-1, with no clear D. V lost 2 bases and J lost 4, with 9 bases in between. Germline V gives CDR1 MNHEY, CDR2 SVGEGT. The CDR3 totals 14 residues. The CDR3 loop is CASSYELSYNEQFF. CDR3 nucleotides: TGTGCCAGCAGTTACGAGCTCAGTTACAATGAGCAGTTCTTC.

In DNA, the CDR3 is TGTGCCAGCAGTCTCCACGGGCCAGAGACCCAGTACTTC. Protein product: CASSLHGPETQYF. The chain uses TRBV27 and TRBJ2-5; no clear D. This CDR3 comprises 13 residues. The germline V and J ends were trimmed by 5 bases and 4 bases, with 11 bases remaining between them. Germline V gene lookup returns CDR1 MNHEY and CDR2 SMNVEV (reference sequence).

This clonotype showed up just a few times. V usage is TRBV6-4 and J usage is TRBJ2-2, with D perhaps matching TRBD2 (5 bases). V was trimmed by 5 bases and J by 0 bases, leaving 7 bases between them. Germline V lookup: CDR1 MRHNA, CDR2 SNTAGT. This CDR3 is built from 14 residues. CDR3 coding DNA: TGTGCCAGCAGTACCGGGACGAACACCGGGGAGCTGTTTTTT. Residues: CASSTGTNTGELFF.

The sample holds a few counts of this clonotype. The J gene is TRBJ2-2, the V gene TRBV6-2 or TRBV6-3; perhaps TRBD2 as D (5 bases). The CDR3 spans 14 residues. V lost 6 bases, J lost 1 base, and 9 bases lay in between. The V gene's germline CDR1 is MNHEY and CDR2 SVGEGT. CDR3: CASRPAENTGELFF. The CDR3 DNA is TGTGCCAGCAGACCAGCGGAGAACACCGGGGAGCTGTTTTTT.